This T cell receptor (beta chain) was recovered during a study of cytomegalovirus exposure and HLA in healthy donors. As for the study in general: The 600 to 800 first-cohort repertoires shared a platform with the approximately 110 validation repertoires, as reported in a later analysis.

Measured with immunoSEQ multiplex PCR; TCRdb has only the in-frame clones, and not every one. This sample has about 73,000 clones; roughly 90% occur once, and the top ten carry approximately 4.2%. The study, taken as a whole, reports: It was reported that the classifier diagnosed cytomegalovirus status with high specificity and sensitivity in both the original and validation cohorts. In vitro testing confirmed a few CMV-associated chains as specific for CMV antigens.

Worth noting for this clone: Antigen: not known.

From the roughly 120-subject validation cohort, which was separate from the approximately 670-subject first cohort, the donors were drawn. The sequence derives from a woman under 30 in good health and CMV-seropositive. The sequenced sample consisted of PBMCs.

CDR3 bases: TGTGCCAGCAGCCCCAGAACAGGGGACCCCTACAATGAGCAGTTCTTC. Its protein product is CASSPRTGDPYNEQFF. The chain is built from TRBV9 and TRBJ2-1; TRBD1 matches at 7 bases. The V segment lost 4 bases and the J segment 2 bases; nucleotides outside the gene matches: 9. This CDR3 comprises 16 residues. Germline-derived CDR1 and CDR2 are SGDLS and YYNGEE.